The source of this T cell receptor (beta chain) is a study of blood T cells in healthy people across ages. Study outcomes and limitations: There was no known CMV status for donors, so expanded clonotype changes were possibly confounded.

Peripheral blood samples of around 9.8 milliliters were drawn from each donor. Each sample gave at least 6.5 million isolated PBMCs. The J segment lost 9 bases and the V segment lost 7 bases, leaving 16 bases of the junction unmatched. The V gene's germline CDR1 is ENHRY and CDR2 SYGVKD. This CDR3 contains 15 residues. A second roughly 7 to 12 cycle PCR used barcoded and J-beta primers. Each cDNA molecule was tagged by a template-switch adaptor with 12 random nucleotides. Using its own MiXCR run on the 5' RACE reads, TCRdb lists one record per CDR3 protein. The sample contains 600,000 to 800,000 distinct CDR3 sequences, 40% to 65% of which appear only once. About this clonotype: Its antigen is unknown.

The origin of this receptor is a woman at least 80 years old in good health. The chain has TRBV10-3 and TRBJ2-3; TRBD1 agrees at 7 bases. Source material: blood. CDR3 coding DNA: TGTGCCATCAAGGGGGCAGGGGCCGGCCCTGGGACGCAGTATTTT. Protein sequence: CAIKGAGAGPGTQYF.